This TCR beta chain was sequenced during a study of blood T cell repertoires in COVID-19. Study context: The cDNA or gDNA used as material had been derived from T cells, B-cell-depleted T cells, or PBMCs.

The CDR3 covers 14 residues. Per germline, CDR1 SGHNT and CDR2 YENEEA. V gave up 5 bases and J gave up 1 base, with 10 bases separating them. Repertoires were generated with immunoSEQ multiplex PCR, while TCRdb's copy carries only in-frame clones and drops some. The table lists a few hundred thousand clones, around 92% of them singletons. V is TRBV11-3 and J is TRBJ2-3; possibly TRBD1 for D (5 bases). Input material: peripheral blood. This TCR was recovered from a woman in her 30s with COVID-19, enrolled during active disease. CDR3 residues: CASSQGSGTDTQYF. The CDR3 region has the DNA TGTGCCAGCAGCCAGGGATCGGGCACAGATACGCAGTATTTT.